This record covers a single TCR beta chain. The data were obtained in a study of control samples from healthy donors and cancer patients. Germline V CDR1 and CDR2: SNHLY, FYNNEI. This CDR3 spans 14 amino acids. The V and J ends lost 6 bases and 1 base, in that order; junction bases with no gene match: 5. Profiling relied on immunoSEQ multiplex PCR, and the TCRdb table lists in-frame clones only, not all of them. Of approximately 170,000 clones in the sample, 91% were seen once. The rearrangement links TRBV2 to TRBJ1-1; 7 positions agree with TRBD1. The sequencing sample was made of blood. The TCR was taken from a woman in her 30s in good health. This CDR3 is CASRPRTGNTEAFF. CDR3 in DNA: TGTGCCAGCAGACCCCGGACAGGGAACACTGAAGCTTTCTTT.